Given below is one T cell receptor beta chain in context. The sample belongs to a study of blood T cell repertoires in COVID-19. The age range of participants was about 18 to 100 years, with residence in under 25 US areas. Grouping used clinical history reported by participants in a survey and questionnaire. Using immunoSEQ multiplex PCR, the repertoire was profiled, and TCRdb retains in-frame clones only, with some absent. The data show around 230,000 clones, with about 91% seen just once and approximately 2.5% held by the top ten. The CDR3 is made up of 15 amino acids. V lost 2 bases and J lost 1, with 10 bases in between. Germline V gene sequence: CDR1 SGHDN, CDR2 FVKESK.

The chain combines TRBV14 with TRBJ2-3; D is unclear. The sequenced material came from PBMCs or T cells enriched from blood (not recorded which). The receptor was derived from a woman between 40 and 50 years old with acute COVID-19. The CDR3 DNA sequence: TGTGCCAGCAGCCAACTAGGTTTGGGCACAGATACGCAGTATTTT. It is translated as CASSQLGLGTDTQYF.